These T cell receptor beta chains were read from a single sample in a study of blood T cell repertoires in COVID-19. The protocol was immunoSEQ multiplex PCR, while the TCRdb copy is restricted to in-frame clones and leaves out a portion. The sample shows hundreds of thousands of clones, about 85% of them seen only once. The sample consisted of peripheral blood. Receptor source: a young woman who had recovered from COVID-19. The CDR3 runs from the conserved cysteine through the conserved F or W. Each record gives: J gene, V gene, D gene, clone size, CDR3 DNA, CDR3 protein. D genes are given only for firm matches. Rows may omit the clone size; those that give it use once, few, many or a size class.

TRBJ2-1 TRBV30 TRBD1 - TGTGCCTGGAACAGGGGGGTCTCCTACAATGAGCAGTTCTTC CAWNRGVSYNEQFF
TRBJ2-2 TRBV24-1 - once TGTGCCACCAATAGAAACGCCGGGGAGCTGTTTTTT CATNRNAGELFF
TRBJ2-1 TRBV4-1 TRBD1 - TGCGCCAGCAGCCCTATATCCCTACAGGGGGAGAATGAGCAGTTCTTC CASSPISLQGENEQFF
TRBJ1-2 TRBV7-2 - - TGTGCCAGCAGCTTAGCGACAGGTTATGGCTACACCTTC CASSLATGYGYTF
TRBJ1-1 TRBV7-2 TRBD1 - TGTGCCAGCAGCGCCCGACAGGGGGCTAGCACTGAAGCTTTCTTT CASSARQGASTEAFF
TRBJ2-1 TRBV14 TRBD2 - TGTGCCAGCAGGCTTACCGGGACTAGGGGTTACAATGAGCAGTTCTTC CASRLTGTRGYNEQFF
TRBJ2-7 TRBV3-1/TRBV3-2 - - TGTGCCAGCAGCCAAGTGCCTGAGGCGGGAATCTACGAGCAGTACTTC CASSQVPEAGIYEQYF
TRBJ2-3 TRBV5-1 TRBD2 - TGCGCCAGCAGCTCGGGGGGACTAGCGGGCACAGATACGCAGTATTTT CASSSGGLAGTDTQYF
TRBJ2-7 TRBV7-9 - few TGTGCCAGCAGCTTAAATAATGCGTATAGCTCCTACGAGCAGTACTTC CASSLNNAYSSYEQYF
TRBJ2-1 TRBV12-5 - - TGTGCTAGTGGTTTCCAACCCCCGACAGAACCTAATGAGCAGTTCTTC CASGFQPPTEPNEQFF
TRBJ1-2 TRBV10-1 TRBD1 - TGCGCCAGCAGCTCCGGACAGGGGGCTCACTATGGCTACACCTTC CASSSGQGAHYGYTF
TRBJ1-5 TRBV12-3/TRBV12-4 - - TGTGCCAGCAGTTTAGGTAGTCGGCCCCAGCATTTT CASSLGSRPQHF
TRBJ2-1 TRBV11-3 TRBD1 - TGTGCCAGCAGCTTAGCGGGACAGGCCTACAATGAGCAGTTCTTC CASSLAGQAYNEQFF
TRBJ1-1 TRBV5-1 - - TGCGCCAGCAGTACGGGGAACACTGAAGCTTTCTTT CASSTGNTEAFF
TRBJ2-1 TRBV7-3 - - TGTGCCAGCAGCCAGTCTAGTGCTGCCTACAATGAGCAGTTCTTC CASSQSSAAYNEQFF
TRBJ2-2 TRBV7-3 TRBD2 - TGTGCCAGCAGACTCGGGACTAGCGGGATGGGCGGGGAGCTGTTTTTT CASRLGTSGMGGELFF
TRBJ1-1 TRBV6-5 - - TGTGCCAGCAGTTACTCGCAGGGAACCACTGAAGCTTTCTTT CASSYSQGTTEAFF